This TCR beta chain was found in a study of OX40 agonist ivuxolimab in advanced cancers. Context from the whole study: Ivuxolimab was an agonistic, fully human IgG2 monoclonal antibody directed against OX40 (CD134), a costimulatory receptor. The paper covers the monotherapy dose-escalation part of the phase I ivuxolimab trial, which included N ≈ 52 patients. Patients were allowed to have had prior anti-PD-1, anti-PD-L1 or anti-CTLA-4 therapy, and approximately 40% of the dose-escalation patients had been treated with checkpoint inhibitors. Among the roughly 52 dose-escalation patients, 19 had hepatocellular carcinoma, around 15 melanoma, 9 renal cell carcinoma and 9 head and neck cancer. Partial responses occurred in three dose-escalation patients: two with cutaneous melanoma and one with hepatocellular carcinoma. The purpose of peripheral TCRbeta sequencing was to test whether ivuxolimab changed TCR sequence diversity and led to clonal T-cell expansion. Intravenous ivuxolimab was administered to patients every 2 weeks at six dose levels: 0.01, 0.1, 0.3, 1.5, 3 and 10 mg/kg. In the dose-escalation cohort, around four fifths of patients were male, and the mean age was 60 years with a range of roughly 23 to 79. Study-wide conclusions, independent of this receptor: The antigen specificity of the peripheral T cells that underwent clonal expansion was not determined. Clonal expansion of both CD4+ and CD8+ blood T cells was observed from baseline to week 6 at doses 0.1 to 3.0 mg/kg. Low levels of normalized T-cell clonal expansion were also seen in some nonresponding patients. Partial responders in the 0.1-3.0 mg/kg groups had among the lowest normalized peripheral clonal expansion, especially among CD8+ T cells. After ivuxolimab, more expanded clones were found on average in CD8+ T cells than in CD4+ T cells.

Comment on this clone: This clone's antigen is unknown. No much larger clonotype is one base removed from it; base qualities were not supplied.

Genomic DNA was isolated from the sorted cells so that the TCRbeta CDR3 region could be sequenced. TCRbeta CDR3 regions were sequenced using the immunoSEQ Assay. Not all clones reach the TCRdb copy of this immuneACCESS table, which keeps in-frame sequences only. Checked studies attribute under half of the gap to unresolved V genes and leave the rest unexplained. This sample lists about 65,000 clones; roughly nine tenths were detected once. Around 1.8% of the sample rests with the top ten. The trial excluded patients who had a history of autoimmune disease or who were on systemic immunosuppression. Peripheral blood for TCR sequencing was collected from all dose cohorts at baseline, on cycle 4 day 1, and on cycle 7 day 1. Samples came from an open-label, multicenter, first-in-human phase I dose-escalation trial of ivuxolimab. Adults with locally advanced or metastatic head and neck squamous cell, hepatocellular, melanoma or renal cell carcinoma were enrolled in the trial. Before TCR sequencing, CD4+ T cells and CD8+ T cells from peripheral blood were sorted into separate populations.

The germline V gene (reference sequence) gives CDR1 as SGHAT and CDR2 as FQDESV. The CDR3 sequence holds 16 residues, the cysteine and phenylalanine included. The retained sequence is limited to the CDR3, 48 bases, with the frame set at the first base. V and J lose 1 base and 0 bases, and a span of 11 bases separates them. This chain is built from TRBV11-1 and TRBJ2-3; there is no confident call for the D gene. The sequence was obtained from an adult with an advanced solid tumor such as melanoma, head and neck, liver or kidney cancer. This specimen consisted of CD4+ or CD8+ T cells sorted from blood, obtained in a trial of the OX40 agonist ivuxolimab. The nucleotide sequence is TGTGCCAGCAGCTTAGATTCGTTTAGGAGCACAGATACGCAGTATTTT. It codes for CASSLDSFRSTDTQYF.